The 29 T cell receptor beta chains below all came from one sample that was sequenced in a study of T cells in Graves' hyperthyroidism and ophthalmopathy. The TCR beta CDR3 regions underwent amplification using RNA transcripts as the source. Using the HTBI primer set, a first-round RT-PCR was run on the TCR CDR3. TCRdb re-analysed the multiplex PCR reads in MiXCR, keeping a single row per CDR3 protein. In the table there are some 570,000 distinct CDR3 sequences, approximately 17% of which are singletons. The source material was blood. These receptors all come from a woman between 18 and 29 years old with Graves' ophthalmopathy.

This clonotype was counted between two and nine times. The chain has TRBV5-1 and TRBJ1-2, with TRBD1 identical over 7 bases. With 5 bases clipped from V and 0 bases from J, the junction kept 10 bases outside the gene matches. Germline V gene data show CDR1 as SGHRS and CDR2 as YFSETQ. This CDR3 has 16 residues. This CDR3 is CASSQTGNGANYGYTF. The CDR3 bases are TGCGCCAGCAGTCAGACAGGGAACGGGGCTAACTATGGCTACACCTTC. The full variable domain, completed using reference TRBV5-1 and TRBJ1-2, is KAGVTQTPRYLIKTRGQQVTLSCSPISGHRSVSWYQQTPGQGLQFLFEYFSETQRNKGNFPGRFSGRQFSNSRSEMNVSTLELGDSALYLCASSQTGNGANYGYTFGSGTRLTVV.

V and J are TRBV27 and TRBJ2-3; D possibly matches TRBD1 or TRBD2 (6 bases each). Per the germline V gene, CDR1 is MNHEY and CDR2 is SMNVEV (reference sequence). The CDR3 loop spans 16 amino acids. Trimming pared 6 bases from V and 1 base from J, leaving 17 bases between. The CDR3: CASRTLSRGGTDTQYF. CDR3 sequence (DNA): TGTGCCAGCAGAACTCTCTCGAGGGGGGGCACAGATACGCAGTATTTT.

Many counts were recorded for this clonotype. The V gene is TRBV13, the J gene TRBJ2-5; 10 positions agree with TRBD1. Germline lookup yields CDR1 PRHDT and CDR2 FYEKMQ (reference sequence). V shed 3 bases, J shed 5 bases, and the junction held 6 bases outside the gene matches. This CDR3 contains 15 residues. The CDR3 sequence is CASSFSTGGLETQYF. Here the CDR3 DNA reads TGTGCCAGCAGCTTTTCGACAGGGGGCTTGGAGACCCAGTACTTC.

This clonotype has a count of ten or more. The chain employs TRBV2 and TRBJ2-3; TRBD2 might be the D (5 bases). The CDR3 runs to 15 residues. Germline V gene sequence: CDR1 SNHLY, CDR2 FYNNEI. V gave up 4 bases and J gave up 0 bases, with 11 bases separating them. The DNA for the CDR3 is TGTGCCAGCAGTGCCGAGGGTTCGAGCACAGATACGCAGTATTTT. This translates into CASSAEGSSTDTQYF.

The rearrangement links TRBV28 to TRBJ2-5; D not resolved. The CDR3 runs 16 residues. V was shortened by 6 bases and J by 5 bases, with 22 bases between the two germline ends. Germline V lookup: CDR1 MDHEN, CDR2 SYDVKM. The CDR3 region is CASSWGRIIKDETQYF. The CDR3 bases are TGTGCCAGCAGCTGGGGTCGAATAATAAAGGATGAGACCCAGTACTTC.

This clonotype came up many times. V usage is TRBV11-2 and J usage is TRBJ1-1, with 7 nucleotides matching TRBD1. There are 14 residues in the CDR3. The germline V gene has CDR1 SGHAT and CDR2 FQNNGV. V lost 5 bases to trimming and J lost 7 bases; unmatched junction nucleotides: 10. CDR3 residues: CASSPSDRFFEAFF. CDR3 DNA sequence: TGTGCCAGCAGCCCATCGGACAGGTTTTTTGAAGCTTTCTTT.

The CDR3 is CSVDVRSCGYTF. CDR3 DNA: TGCAGCGTTGACGTCCGAAGCTGTGGCTACACCTTC. The chain combines TRBV29-1 with TRBJ1-2, with D hard to call. This CDR3 has 12 residues. V lost 3 bases to trimming and J lost 7 bases, with 12 bases between them. The germline CDR1 and CDR2 sequences are SQVTM and ANQGSEA. The full variable domain, with the rest looked up from reference TRBV29-1 and TRBJ1-2, is SAVISQKPSRDICQRGTSLTIQCQVDSQVTMMFWYRQQPGQSLTLIATANQGSEATYESGFVIDKFPISRPNLTFSTLTVSNMSPEDSSIYLCSVDVRSCGYTFGSGTRLTVV.

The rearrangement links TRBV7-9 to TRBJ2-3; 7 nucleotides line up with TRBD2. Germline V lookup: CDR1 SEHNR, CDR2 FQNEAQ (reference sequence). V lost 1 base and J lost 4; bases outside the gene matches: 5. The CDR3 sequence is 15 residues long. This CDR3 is CASSLVDRGADTQYF. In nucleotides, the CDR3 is TGTGCCAGCAGCTTAGTAGACCGGGGGGCAGATACGCAGTATTTT.

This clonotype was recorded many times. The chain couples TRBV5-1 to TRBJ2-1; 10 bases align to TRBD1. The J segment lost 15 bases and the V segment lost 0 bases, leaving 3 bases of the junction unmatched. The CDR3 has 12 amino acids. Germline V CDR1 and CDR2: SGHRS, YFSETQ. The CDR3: CASSLGQGAPFF. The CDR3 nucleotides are TGCGCCAGCAGCTTGGGACAGGGGGCCCCGTTCTTC.

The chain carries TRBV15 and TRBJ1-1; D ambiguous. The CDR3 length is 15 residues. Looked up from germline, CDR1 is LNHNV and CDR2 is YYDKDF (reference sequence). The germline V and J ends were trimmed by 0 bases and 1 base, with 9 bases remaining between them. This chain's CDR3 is CATSRDRMANTEAFF. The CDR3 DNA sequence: TGTGCCACCAGCAGAGATCGTATGGCGAACACTGAAGCTTTCTTT.

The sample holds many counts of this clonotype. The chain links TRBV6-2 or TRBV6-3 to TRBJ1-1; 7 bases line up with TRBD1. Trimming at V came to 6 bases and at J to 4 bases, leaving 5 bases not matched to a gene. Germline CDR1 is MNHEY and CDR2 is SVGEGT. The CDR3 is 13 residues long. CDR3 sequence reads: CASRTGWVTEAFF. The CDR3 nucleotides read TGTGCCAGCAGGACAGGGTGGGTCACTGAAGCTTTCTTT.

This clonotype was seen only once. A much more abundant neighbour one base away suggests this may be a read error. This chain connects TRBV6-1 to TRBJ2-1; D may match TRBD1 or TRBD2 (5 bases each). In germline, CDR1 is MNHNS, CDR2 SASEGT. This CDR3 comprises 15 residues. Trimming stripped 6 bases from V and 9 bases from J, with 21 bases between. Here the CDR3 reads CASRRDRAASGEQFF. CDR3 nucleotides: TGTGCCAGCAGGAGGGACCGGGCCGCGTCGGGTGAGCAGTTCTTC.

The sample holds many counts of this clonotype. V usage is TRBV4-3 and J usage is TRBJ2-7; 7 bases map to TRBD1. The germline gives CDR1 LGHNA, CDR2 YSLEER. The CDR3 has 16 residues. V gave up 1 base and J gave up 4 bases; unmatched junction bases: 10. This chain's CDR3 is CASSQGRAGTAYEQYF. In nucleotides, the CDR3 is TGCGCCAGCAGCCAAGGCCGTGCCGGGACAGCTTACGAGCAGTACTTC.

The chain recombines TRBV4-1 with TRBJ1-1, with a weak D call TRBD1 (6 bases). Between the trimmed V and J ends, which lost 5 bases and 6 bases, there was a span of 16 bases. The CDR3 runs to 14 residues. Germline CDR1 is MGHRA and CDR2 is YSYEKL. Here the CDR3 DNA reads TGCGCCAGCAGCACTGGCACGGGGGCCTCTGAAGCTTTCTTT. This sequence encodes CASSTGTGASEAFF.

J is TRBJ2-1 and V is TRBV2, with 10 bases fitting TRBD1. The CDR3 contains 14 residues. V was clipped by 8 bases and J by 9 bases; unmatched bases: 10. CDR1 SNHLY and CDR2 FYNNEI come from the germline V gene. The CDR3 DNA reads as TGTGCCAGCCACCGGGACAGGGGCTCGACTGAGCAGTTCTTC. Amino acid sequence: CASHRDRGSTEQFF.

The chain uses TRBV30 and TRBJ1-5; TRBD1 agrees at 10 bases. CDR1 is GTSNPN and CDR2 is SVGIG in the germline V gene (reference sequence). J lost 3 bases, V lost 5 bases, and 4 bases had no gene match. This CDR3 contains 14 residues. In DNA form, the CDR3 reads TGTGCCTGGGCGGACAGGGGGATCAATCAGCCCCAGCATTTT. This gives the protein CAWADRGINQPQHF.

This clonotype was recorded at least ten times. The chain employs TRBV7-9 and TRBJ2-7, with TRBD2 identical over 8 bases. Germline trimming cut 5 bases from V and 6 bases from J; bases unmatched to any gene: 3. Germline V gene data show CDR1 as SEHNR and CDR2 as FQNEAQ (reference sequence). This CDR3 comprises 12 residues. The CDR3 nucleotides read TGTGCCAGCAGCGCCGGGAGGGGCGAGCAGTACTTC. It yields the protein CASSAGRGEQYF.

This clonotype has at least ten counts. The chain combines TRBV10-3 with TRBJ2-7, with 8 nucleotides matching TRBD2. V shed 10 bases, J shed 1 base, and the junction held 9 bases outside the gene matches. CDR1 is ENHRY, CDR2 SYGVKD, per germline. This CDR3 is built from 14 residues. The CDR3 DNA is TGTGCCACAGCGCTACTAGCGGAGTCCTACGAGCAGTACTTC. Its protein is CATALLAESYEQYF.

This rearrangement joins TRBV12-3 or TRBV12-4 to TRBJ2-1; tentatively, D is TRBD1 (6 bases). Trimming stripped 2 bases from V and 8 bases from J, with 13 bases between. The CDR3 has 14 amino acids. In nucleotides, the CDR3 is TGTGCCAGCAGTTTATGGCAGGGGCTGGATGAGCAGTTCTTC. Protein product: CASSLWQGLDEQFF.

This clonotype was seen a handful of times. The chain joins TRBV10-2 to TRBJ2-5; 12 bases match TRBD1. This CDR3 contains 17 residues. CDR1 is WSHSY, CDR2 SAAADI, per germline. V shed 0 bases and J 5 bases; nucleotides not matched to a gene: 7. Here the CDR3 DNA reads TGCGCCAGCAGTGAGTCAGGGGGGACAGGGGGCATGGAGACCCAGTACTTC. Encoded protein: CASSESGGTGGMETQYF.

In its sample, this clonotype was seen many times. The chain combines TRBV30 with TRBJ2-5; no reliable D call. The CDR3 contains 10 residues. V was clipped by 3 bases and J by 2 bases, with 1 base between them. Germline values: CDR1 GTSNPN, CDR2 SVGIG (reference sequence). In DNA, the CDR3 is TGTGCCTGGAGGCAAGAGACCCAGTACTTC. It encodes CAWRQETQYF.

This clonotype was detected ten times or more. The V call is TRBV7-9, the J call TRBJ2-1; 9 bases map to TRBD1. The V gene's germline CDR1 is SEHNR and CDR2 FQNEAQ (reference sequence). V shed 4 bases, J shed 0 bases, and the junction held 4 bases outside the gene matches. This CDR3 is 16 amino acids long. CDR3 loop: CASSSGTGSSYNEQFF. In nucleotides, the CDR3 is TGTGCCAGCAGCTCTGGGACAGGGAGCTCCTACAATGAGCAGTTCTTC. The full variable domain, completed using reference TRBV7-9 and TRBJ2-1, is DTGVSQNPRHKITKRGQNVTFRCDPISEHNRLYWYRQTLGQGPEFLTYFQNEAQLEKSRLLSDRFSAERPKGSFSTLEIQRTEQGDSAMYLCASSSGTGSSYNEQFFGPGTRLTVL.

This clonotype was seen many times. CDR3 DNA sequence: TGTGCCAGCTTCGATGGACAGGGGGAAACCTACGAGCAGTACTTC. It specifies CASFDGQGETYEQYF. The V and J genes are TRBV6-1 and TRBJ2-7; 10 bases map to TRBD1. V lost 8 bases to trimming and J lost 2 bases; unmatched junction nucleotides: 9. The germline V gene has CDR1 MNHNS and CDR2 SASEGT. The CDR3 consists of 15 residues.

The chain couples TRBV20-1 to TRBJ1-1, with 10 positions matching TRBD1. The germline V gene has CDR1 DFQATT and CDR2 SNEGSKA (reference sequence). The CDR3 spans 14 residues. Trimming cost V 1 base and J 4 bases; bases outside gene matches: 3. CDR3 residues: CSARVGTGVTEAFF. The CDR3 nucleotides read TGCAGTGCTAGAGTTGGGACAGGGGTCACTGAAGCTTTCTTT.

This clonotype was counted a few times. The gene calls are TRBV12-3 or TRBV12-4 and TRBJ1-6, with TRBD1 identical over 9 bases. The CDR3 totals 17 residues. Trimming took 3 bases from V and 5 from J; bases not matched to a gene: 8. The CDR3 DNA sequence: TGTGCCAGCAGTTTGTACGACAGGGGGTTTAATAATTCACCCCTCCACTTT. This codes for CASSLYDRGFNNSPLHF.

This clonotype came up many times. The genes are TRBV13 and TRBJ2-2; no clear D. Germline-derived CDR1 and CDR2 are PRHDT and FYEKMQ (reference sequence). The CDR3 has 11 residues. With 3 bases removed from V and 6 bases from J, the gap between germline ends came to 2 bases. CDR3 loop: CASSFAGELFF. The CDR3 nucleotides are TGTGCCAGCAGCTTTGCCGGGGAGCTGTTTTTT.

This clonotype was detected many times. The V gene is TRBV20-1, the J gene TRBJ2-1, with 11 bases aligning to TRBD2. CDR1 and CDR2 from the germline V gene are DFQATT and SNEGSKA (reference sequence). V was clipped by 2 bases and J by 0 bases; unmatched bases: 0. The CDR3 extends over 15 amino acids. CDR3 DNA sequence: TGCAGTGCTAGAACTAGCGGGAGCTCCTACAATGAGCAGTTCTTC. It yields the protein CSARTSGSSYNEQFF.

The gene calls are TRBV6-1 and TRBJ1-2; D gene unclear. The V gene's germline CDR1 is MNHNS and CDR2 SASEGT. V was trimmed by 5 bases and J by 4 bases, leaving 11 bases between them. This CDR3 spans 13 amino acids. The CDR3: CASSFSGTYGYTF. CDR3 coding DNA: TGTGCCAGCAGTTTCTCGGGAACCTATGGCTACACCTTC.

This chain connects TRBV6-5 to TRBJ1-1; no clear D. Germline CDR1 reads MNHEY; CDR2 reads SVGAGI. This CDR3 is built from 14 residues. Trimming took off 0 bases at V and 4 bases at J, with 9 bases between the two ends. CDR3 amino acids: CASSYSQDGTEAFF. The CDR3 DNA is TGTGCCAGCAGTTACTCCCAGGATGGCACTGAAGCTTTCTTT.